Below are 32 T cell receptor beta chains sequenced from a single sample in a study of CXCR3-negative and CXCR3-positive naive CD8 T cells (dated by TCRdb to between 2018 and 2021). TCRdb shows the sequencer as NextSeq 550. The Human TCR Profiling Kit (MiLaboratory) was used to make UMI-labeled 5' RACE TRB cDNA libraries. TCRdb reanalyzed the reads, keeping one entry per CDR3 protein sequence and omitting DNA. The table for this sample shows approximately 83,000 distinct CDR3 sequences. The leading ten clones occupy over 1.5% of the sample. The sample comprised naive CXCR3- CD8+ T cells from blood. This sample's cell subset or site label indicates: CD45RO-CCR7+CD27+CD95- naive CD8+ T cells lacking CXCR3 (TNR3-). These receptors were collected from a human donor in good health. Some clones in this sample may be carry-over from other donors' samples.

The V and J genes are TRBV2 and TRBJ1-1. Germline-derived CDR1 and CDR2 are SNHLY and FYNNEI. The CDR3 is 16 residues long. CDR3 loop: CASSEGMGVMNTEAFF.

V gene TRBV29-1 combines with J gene TRBJ2-7; TCRdb calls TRBD1, which cannot be checked without DNA. CDR3 size: 12 residues. The V gene's germline CDR1 is SQVTM and CDR2 ANQGSEA. CDR3 sequence: CSVPLGPYEQYF.

The rearrangement links TRBV6-2 or TRBV6-3 to TRBJ2-1; TCRdb reports TRBD1, a call that lacks DNA to check it against. The CDR3 loop spans 14 amino acids. From germline, CDR1 is MNHEY and CDR2 SVGEGT. The CDR3 is CASSHRDRGLEQFF.

The chain combines TRBV7-3 with TRBJ1-2. In germline, CDR1 is SGHTA, CDR2 FQGTGA. The CDR3 loop spans 13 amino acids. The CDR3 spells CASSSFDLYGYTF.

V gene TRBV20-1 combines with J gene TRBJ2-1; TCRdb's D call of TRBD1 is untestable without DNA. The CDR3 covers 16 residues. Germline CDR1 and CDR2: DFQATT and SNEGSKA (reference sequence). The CDR3 sequence is CSALVLGGQSYNEQFF.

J is TRBJ2-7 and V is TRBV4-2; checking the TCRdb D call of TRBD2 is not possible without DNA. The CDR3 has 13 residues. Per the germline V gene, CDR1 is LGHNA and CDR2 is YNFKEQ. CDR3 sequence: CASRGGNSYEQYF.

The chain employs TRBV27 and TRBJ2-1. The CDR3 contains 14 residues. CDR1 is MNHEY and CDR2 is SMNVEV in the germline V gene (reference sequence). The CDR3 is CASNLASSYNEQFF.

The rearrangement links TRBV12-3 or TRBV12-4 to TRBJ1-1; there is no DNA to check the TCRdb D call of TRBD1. The CDR3 sequence is 17 residues long. CDR3 residues: CASSPPIGGTMNTEAFF.

The chain carries TRBV5-6 and TRBJ2-7; TCRdb returns TRBD2, unconfirmable since there is no DNA. This CDR3 region has 17 residues. The germline V gene has CDR1 SGHDT and CDR2 YYEEEE. The CDR3 region is CASSQEGLGPSLYEQYF. Complete variable domain (other parts from reference TRBV5-6 and TRBJ2-7): DAGVTQSPTHLIKTRGQQVTLRCSPKSGHDTVSWYQQALGQGPQFIFQYYEEEERQRGNFPDRFSGHQFPNYSSELNVNALLLGDSALYLCASSQEGLGPSLYEQYFGPGTRLTVT.

The V gene is TRBV29-1, the J gene TRBJ1-1; TCRdb's assignment of TRBD1 cannot be checked, as there is no DNA. Germline V gives CDR1 SQVTM, CDR2 ANQGSEA. The CDR3 runs 12 residues. The CDR3: CSGGTGGPEAFF.

This sequence joins TRBV12-3 or TRBV12-4 and TRBJ2-5. The CDR3 length is 15 residues. The CDR3 region is CASSLSVRDQETQYF.

This rearrangement joins TRBV20-1 to TRBJ2-5; TCRdb selects TRBD2, and the lack of DNA leaves this call unchecked. Germline CDR1 DFQATT, CDR2 SNEGSKA (reference sequence). This CDR3 is 17 amino acids long. The CDR3 loop is CSATPGGTSGYQETQYF.

The chain has TRBV20-1 and TRBJ1-1; TCRdb's D call, TRBD1, is unchecked because there is no DNA. The CDR3 is made up of 13 amino acids. CDR1 and CDR2 (germline): DFQATT, SNEGSKA (reference sequence). The CDR3 loop reads CSAGTTGDTEAFF.

The rearrangement uses TRBV15 and TRBJ1-3. This CDR3 has 18 amino acids. Germline V gene sequence: CDR1 LNHNV, CDR2 YYDKDF (reference sequence). The CDR3 region is CATSSVRDFSRSGNTIYF.

The rearrangement links TRBV7-2 to TRBJ2-1. Germline CDR1 and CDR2: SGHTA and FQGNSA. CDR3 size: 12 residues. The CDR3 is CASSLFTNEQFF.

CDR3 sequence reads: CASSSPSTGENTEAFF. V and J are TRBV28 and TRBJ1-1; TCRdb selects TRBD1, and the lack of DNA leaves this call unchecked. Germline-derived CDR1 and CDR2 are MDHEN and SYDVKM. The CDR3 has 16 residues.

The chain joins TRBV24-1 to TRBJ2-7. This CDR3 spans 11 amino acids. Germline CDR1 is KGHDR and CDR2 is SFDVKD. The CDR3 is CATSLSYEQYF.

The genes are TRBV28 and TRBJ2-2; as DNA is missing, the TRBD2 call by TCRdb cannot be tested. The CDR3 has 16 amino acids. Germline loops: CDR1 MDHEN, CDR2 SYDVKM. This CDR3 is CASFGLAGGGAGELFF.

V is TRBV28 and J is TRBJ1-3. This CDR3 is 18 amino acids long. In germline, CDR1 is MDHEN, CDR2 SYDVKM. The CDR3 sequence is CAIRSRGPGSLPGNTIYF.

The chain joins TRBV14 to TRBJ1-2; TCRdb's D call of TRBD1 is untestable without DNA. CDR1 and CDR2 from the germline V gene are SGHDN and FVKESK. This CDR3 contains 15 residues. CDR3 residues: CASSQGTGENYGYTF.

CDR3 loop: CASSITGDSYEQYF. This chain connects TRBV19 to TRBJ2-7; TCRdb lists TRBD1, though no DNA is available to test this call. Per the germline V gene, CDR1 is LNHDA and CDR2 is SQIVND (reference sequence). There are 14 residues in the CDR3. Based on the CDR3 plus reference TRBV19 and TRBJ2-7, the full variable domain is DGGITQSPKYLFRKEGQNVTLSCEQNLNHDAMYWYRQDPGQGLRLIYYSQIVNDFQKGDIAEGYSVSREKKESFPLTVTSAQKNPTAFYLCASSITGDSYEQYFGPGTRLTVT.

The gene calls are TRBV29-1 and TRBJ2-1. The germline CDR1 and CDR2 sequences are SQVTM and ANQGSEA. This CDR3 comprises 12 residues. The chain's CDR3 is CSVAILNNEQFF.

The chain carries TRBV7-3 and TRBJ2-1; the D call of TRBD2 rests on TCRdb alone, since no DNA is present to check it. The CDR3 is made up of 15 amino acids. The germline V gene has CDR1 SGHTA and CDR2 FQGTGA. CDR3 sequence: CASRTSGGNYNEQFF.

This rearrangement joins TRBV29-1 to TRBJ2-1. Germline loops: CDR1 SQVTM, CDR2 ANQGSEA. The CDR3 runs to 12 residues. CDR3: CSVEGLGDEQFF.

The chain recombines TRBV29-1 with TRBJ2-1; the D call from TCRdb, TRBD1, cannot be confirmed without DNA. This CDR3 comprises 14 residues. Germline V lookup: CDR1 SQVTM, CDR2 ANQGSEA. The CDR3 sequence is CSVVGTEIFNEQFF.

The chain links TRBV20-1 to TRBJ2-7; TCRdb's D call, TRBD1, is unchecked because there is no DNA. Germline V lookup: CDR1 DFQATT, CDR2 SNEGSKA (reference sequence). The CDR3 consists of 15 residues. Here the CDR3 reads CSARDDRENSYEQYF.

V usage is TRBV29-1 and J usage is TRBJ2-1. The CDR3 sequence is 14 residues long. The germline V gene has CDR1 SQVTM and CDR2 ANQGSEA. The CDR3 sequence: CSVVNLSSYNEQFF.

The gene calls are TRBV7-6 and TRBJ2-3. The V gene's germline CDR1 is SGHVS and CDR2 FNYEAQ. The CDR3 runs 14 residues. The CDR3 sequence is CASSVSGPTDTQYF.

The rearrangement joins TRBV3-1 to TRBJ2-1; TCRdb's D call, TRBD2, is unchecked because there is no DNA. The germline CDR1 and CDR2 sequences are LGHDT and YNNKEL (reference sequence). The CDR3 loop spans 16 amino acids. CDR3 in amino acids: CASSHRLASVYNEQFF.

V usage is TRBV29-1 and J usage is TRBJ2-1. Per the germline V gene, CDR1 is SQVTM and CDR2 is ANQGSEA. This CDR3 contains 12 residues. The chain's CDR3 is CSVEYLPQEQFF.

This sequence joins TRBV9 and TRBJ2-1; absent DNA, TCRdb's TRBD2 call cannot be checked. The CDR3 has 16 residues. Germline V gene lookup returns CDR1 SGDLS and CDR2 YYNGEE. This CDR3 reads CASSAGLAGVGNEQFF. Filled out from reference TRBV9 and TRBJ2-1, the complete variable domain reads DSGVTQTPKHLITATGQRVTLRCSPRSGDLSVYWYQQSLDQGLQFLIQYYNGEERAKGNILERFSAQQFPDLHSELNLSSLELGDSALYFCASSAGLAGVGNEQFFGPGTRLTVL.

The chain has TRBV12-3 or TRBV12-4 and TRBJ1-1; TCRdb names TRBD1, which stays unverified in the absence of DNA. This CDR3 has 14 residues. CDR3 sequence reads: CASSWDSMNTEAFF.